Detailed here is one T cell receptor beta chain. Its antigen is unidentified. This record belongs to a study of cytomegalovirus exposure and HLA in healthy donors. The CDR3 loop spans 15 amino acids. With 2 bases clipped from V and 2 bases from J, the junction kept 3 bases outside the gene matches. CDR1 is SGHRS, CDR2 YFSETQ, per germline. Study-level findings and limits: In vitro, a few CMV-associated chains proved specific for CMV antigens.

Method: immunoSEQ multiplex PCR; TCRdb's copy keeps in-frame clones and lacks some. The sample holds some 350,000 clones; roughly 87% are singletons and the top ten take more than 0.9%. The sequence came from a woman in her thirties in good health and CMV-seropositive. Sequencing input: PBMCs. The gene calls are TRBV5-1 and TRBJ2-7; TRBD2 matches at 11 bases. The chain's CDR3 is CASSLGTSGPYEQYF. As DNA, the CDR3 is TGCGCCAGCAGCTTAGGGACTAGCGGCCCCTACGAGCAGTACTTC.